These 11 T cell receptor beta chains were sequenced from one sample in a study of cytomegalovirus exposure and HLA in healthy donors. Amplification used 60 Vbeta primers and 13 Jbeta primers. Only in-frame clones appear in the TCRdb table, and some are missing; sequencing was by immunoSEQ multiplex PCR. The data show 100,000 or so clones, over 65% seen once. The specimen was PBMCs. All receptors come from a man between 35 and 55 years old in good health and CMV-seropositive.

This clone appeared a few times. This chain uses TRBV10-3 with TRBJ1-5; D is unclear. The CDR3 is 15 residues long. Between the trimmed V and J ends, which lost 4 bases and 0 bases, there was a span of 10 bases. Germline V lookup: CDR1 ENHRY, CDR2 SYGVKD. Here the CDR3 DNA reads TGTGCCATCAGTGTCTCAGGTAATAGCAATCAGCCCCAGCATTTT. This encodes CAISVSGNSNQPQHF.

The CDR3 bases are TGTGCCAGCTCACCTGCCCGTAGAGAAGCTTTCTTT. This sequence encodes CASSPARREAFF. V and J are TRBV18 and TRBJ1-1, with D hard to call. From germline, CDR1 is KGHSH and CDR2 LQKENI. Trimming took off 3 bases at V and 8 bases at J, with 10 bases between the two ends. This CDR3 is built from 12 residues.

About this clone itself: The junction differs from germline at one of its ends, possibly a read error. V and J are TRBV5-1 and TRBJ2-6; TRBD1 is a possible D gene (5 bases). CDR3 length: 15 amino acids. In germline, CDR1 is SGHRS, CDR2 YFSETQ. CDR3 sequence reads: CASSRTGSGANGLTF. Written as DNA, the CDR3 is TGCGCCAGCAGCCGAACAGGCTCTGGGGCCAACGGCCTGACTTTC.

This rearrangement joins TRBV5-4 to TRBJ2-1, with 10 bases that match TRBD1. CDR3 length: 15 residues. With 4 bases clipped from V and 8 bases from J, the junction kept 9 bases outside the gene matches. Germline lookup yields CDR1 SGHNT and CDR2 YYREEE (reference sequence). In nucleotides, the CDR3 is TGTGCCAGCAGCGCCGCCGGGACAGGGGCCCATGAGCAGTTCTTC. Amino acid sequence: CASSAAGTGAHEQFF.

The genes are TRBV5-6 and TRBJ2-3; 11 nucleotides line up with TRBD1. V gave up 4 bases and J gave up 3 bases; unmatched junction bases: 7. Per the germline V gene, CDR1 is SGHDT and CDR2 is YYEEEE. The CDR3 has 16 amino acids. The CDR3, as DNA: TGTGCCAGCAGCGTGAGGACAGGGGGCTTGACAGATACGCAGTATTTT. Residues: CASSVRTGGLTDTQYF.

The rearrangement links TRBV4-2 to TRBJ1-1; D is possibly TRBD1 (5 bases). Trimming removed 5 bases at V and 0 bases at J, with 13 bases between. The CDR3 length is 15 residues. CDR1 and CDR2 from the germline V gene are LGHNA and YNFKEQ. Written as DNA, the CDR3 is TGTGCCAGCAGCTCGGTGGGGGGATTGAACACTGAAGCTTTCTTT. Its protein product is CASSSVGGLNTEAFF.

The V call is TRBV27, the J call TRBJ1-2; 7 nucleotides line up with TRBD1. The CDR3 has 15 amino acids. V lost 2 bases to trimming and J lost 4 bases; unmatched junction nucleotides: 7. Per germline, CDR1 MNHEY and CDR2 SMNVEV (reference sequence). The CDR3 here is CASSLPYRTGYGYTF. The CDR3 nucleotides read TGTGCCAGCAGTTTACCATATCGGACAGGCTATGGCTACACCTTC.

The rearrangement uses TRBV27 and TRBJ2-1; possibly TRBD2 for D (5 bases). Trimming took off 5 bases at V and 1 base at J, with 12 bases between the two ends. Germline CDR1 reads MNHEY; CDR2 reads SMNVEV (reference sequence). The CDR3 runs 15 residues. CDR3 protein: CASSVGGWSYNEQFF. The CDR3 DNA is TGTGCCAGCAGTGTAGGAGGATGGTCCTACAATGAGCAGTTCTTC.

CDR3 region: CASSQGAGGQTGELFF. The CDR3 region has the DNA TGTGCCAGCAGCCAAGGAGCGGGGGGGCAAACCGGGGAGCTGTTTTTT. The chain combines TRBV4-2 with TRBJ2-2, with 10 bases fitting TRBD2. With 1 base clipped from V and 5 bases from J, the junction kept 4 bases outside the gene matches. Germline CDR1 is LGHNA and CDR2 is YNFKEQ. This CDR3 is built from 16 residues.

On this clone itself: One junction end disagrees with the germline gene, perhaps due to a read error. The J gene is TRBJ2-6, the V gene TRBV5-4; TRBD1 matches at 8 bases. Germline V gives CDR1 SGHNT, CDR2 YYREEE (reference sequence). The CDR3 consists of 18 residues. The CDR3 reads CASSSLQGALSGANGLTF. In nucleotides, the CDR3 is TGTGCCAGCAGCTCCTTGCAGGGGGCCCTCTCTGGGGCCAACGGCCTGACTTTC.

The genes are TRBV6-1 and TRBJ2-2; perhaps TRBD2 as D (6 bases). With 8 bases removed from V and 5 bases from J, the gap between germline ends came to 9 bases. Germline CDR1 and CDR2: MNHNS and SASEGT. The CDR3 sequence is 12 residues long. CDR3 residues: CASPRGTGELFF. The DNA for the CDR3 is TGTGCCAGCCCCCGGGGGACCGGGGAGCTGTTTTTT.